The next 8 T cell receptor beta chains were all read from a single sample in a study of T-cell memory formation after mild COVID-19. TCRdb fed the 5' RACE reads into MiXCR, producing one record per CDR3 protein. The sample shows roughly 400,000 distinct CDR3 sequences, approximately 18% of them seen only once. The sequenced material came from PBMCs or a T cell subset sorted from them (not recorded which). Receptors were obtained from a man aged 18 to 29 who had mild COVID-19 (a few samples of this study predate the infection). Cell type and time point are not known.

In this sample, this clonotype turned up many times. V usage is TRBV12-3 or TRBV12-4 and J usage is TRBJ1-3; D gene ambiguous. Trimming shortened V by 4 bases and J by 2 bases, and 12 bases separated the two germline ends. This CDR3 is 15 amino acids long. CDR3 in DNA: TGTGCCAGCAGTTCCGACCGAGGTGCTGGAAACACCATATATTTT. Its protein is CASSSDRGAGNTIYF.

This clonotype was observed a few times. The rearrangement joins TRBV5-1 to TRBJ2-5; TRBD2 matches 8 bases. The CDR3 is 14 amino acids. The germline V gene encodes CDR1 SGHRS and CDR2 YFSETQ. V gave up 6 bases and J gave up 5 bases; unmatched junction bases: 9. CDR3 loop: CASTGLALGETQYF. As DNA, the CDR3 is TGCGCCAGCACCGGACTAGCCCTCGGGGAGACCCAGTACTTC.

This clonotype was counted ten times or more. This chain links TRBV5-1 with TRBJ1-2; D not resolved. With 4 bases removed from V and 4 bases from J, the gap between germline ends came to 11 bases. CDR3 length: 13 amino acids. Germline CDR1 SGHRS, CDR2 YFSETQ. This chain's CDR3 is CASSPARVYGYTF. In DNA form, the CDR3 reads TGCGCCAGCAGCCCGGCCCGGGTCTATGGCTACACCTTC.

This clonotype has a handful of counts. V gene TRBV7-2 combines with J gene TRBJ2-3; 9 positions agree with TRBD1. The CDR3 length is 16 residues. CDR1 and CDR2 from the germline V gene are SGHTA and FQGNSA. V lost 1 base, J lost 3 bases, and 5 bases stayed unmatched. The DNA for the CDR3 is TGTGCCAGCAGCTTAGGGCCCGGACAGGGGACAGATACGCAGTATTTT. Amino acids: CASSLGPGQGTDTQYF.

The rearrangement uses TRBV12-5 and TRBJ2-3; either TRBD1 or TRBD2 may fit D (5 bases each). Germline loops: CDR1 LGHNT, CDR2 FRNRAP. The ends were cut back, 7 bases at V and 4 bases at J, with 15 bases in the middle. The CDR3 runs to 14 residues. CDR3 sequence reads: CASAYRGGADTQYF. The CDR3 DNA sequence: TGTGCTAGTGCCTACCGTGGGGGTGCAGATACGCAGTATTTT. Complete variable domain (other parts from reference TRBV12-5 and TRBJ2-3): DARVTQTPRHKVTEMGQEVTMRCQPILGHNTVFWYRQTMMQGLELLAYFRNRAPLDDSGMPKDRFSAEMPDATLATLKIQPSEPRDSAVYFCASAYRGGADTQYFGPGTRLTVL.

V and J are TRBV9 and TRBJ1-1; 8 bases fit TRBD1. CDR1 SGDLS and CDR2 YYNGEE come from the germline V gene. The CDR3 sequence is 15 residues long. Losses at the gene ends were 0 bases for V and 1 base for J; bases not matched to a gene: 2. CDR3 region: CASSVDGQGNTEAFF. In DNA, the CDR3 is TGTGCCAGCAGCGTAGACGGACAGGGGAACACTGAAGCTTTCTTT.

This clonotype was seen ten or more times. The V and J genes are TRBV5-1 and TRBJ2-3; no definite D call. With 0 bases removed from V and 4 bases from J, the gap between germline ends came to 6 bases. The germline CDR1 and CDR2 sequences are SGHRS and YFSETQ. CDR3 size: 13 residues. CDR3 amino acids: CASSLVIADTQYF. CDR3 bases: TGCGCCAGCAGCTTGGTTATTGCAGATACGCAGTATTTT.

The chain combines TRBV20-1 with TRBJ2-7; D ambiguous. Germline V gives CDR1 DFQATT, CDR2 SNEGSKA (reference sequence). Trimming left V 6 bases short and J 0 bases short, with 15 bases between. This CDR3 is built from 14 residues. In DNA form, the CDR3 reads TGCAGTGCCCCCCGGTCCGACGGCTCCTACGAGCAGTACTTC. Amino acid sequence: CSAPRSDGSYEQYF.